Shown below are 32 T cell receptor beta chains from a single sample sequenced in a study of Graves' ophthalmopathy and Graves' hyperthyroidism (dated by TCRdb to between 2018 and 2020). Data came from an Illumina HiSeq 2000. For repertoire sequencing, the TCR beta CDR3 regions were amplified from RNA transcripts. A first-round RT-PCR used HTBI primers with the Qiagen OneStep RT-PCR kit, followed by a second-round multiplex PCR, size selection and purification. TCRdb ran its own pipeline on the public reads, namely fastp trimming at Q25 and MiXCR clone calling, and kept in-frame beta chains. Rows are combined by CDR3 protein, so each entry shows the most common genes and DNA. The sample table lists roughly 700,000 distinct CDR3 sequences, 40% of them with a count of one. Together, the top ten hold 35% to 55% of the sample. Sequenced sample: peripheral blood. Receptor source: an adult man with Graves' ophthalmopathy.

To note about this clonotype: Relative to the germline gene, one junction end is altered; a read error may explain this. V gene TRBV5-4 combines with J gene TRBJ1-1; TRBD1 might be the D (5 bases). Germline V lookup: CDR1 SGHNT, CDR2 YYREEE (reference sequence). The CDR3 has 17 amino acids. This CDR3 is CASSQEDGDSMNTEAFF. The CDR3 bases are TGCGCCAGCAGCCAAGAAGACGGGGACTCAATGAACACTGAAGCTTTCTTT.

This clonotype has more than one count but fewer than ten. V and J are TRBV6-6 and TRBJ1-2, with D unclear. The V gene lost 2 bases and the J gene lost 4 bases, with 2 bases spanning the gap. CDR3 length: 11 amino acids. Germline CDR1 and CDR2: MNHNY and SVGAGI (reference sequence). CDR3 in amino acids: CASSYTYGYTF. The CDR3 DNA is TGTGCCAGCAGTTACACCTATGGCTACACCTTC.

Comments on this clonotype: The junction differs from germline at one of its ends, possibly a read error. CDR3 in amino acids: CSAMGSGANVLTF. In DNA, the CDR3 is TGCAGTGCTATGGGATCTGGGGCCAACGTCCTAACTTTC. The gene calls are TRBV20-1 and TRBJ2-6; D may be TRBD1 (5 bases). From germline, CDR1 is DFQATT and CDR2 SNEGSKA (reference sequence). CDR3 length: 13 residues.

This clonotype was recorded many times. CDR3 sequence: CASSLEGAANEKLFF. Written as DNA, the CDR3 is TGTGCCAGCAGCTTAGAGGGGGCGGCTAATGAAAAACTGTTTTTT. The chain links TRBV7-9 to TRBJ1-4; TRBD1 matches at 7 bases. V gave up 1 base and J gave up 3 bases; unmatched junction bases: 2. Germline CDR1 and CDR2: SEHNR and FQNEAQ (reference sequence). This CDR3 is built from 15 residues. The entire variable domain, with the rest obtained from reference TRBV7-9 and TRBJ1-4, is as follows: DTGVSQNPRHKITKRGQNVTFRCDPISEHNRLYWYRQTLGQGPEFLTYFQNEAQLEKSRLLSDRFSAERPKGSFSTLEIQRTEQGDSAMYLCASSLEGAANEKLFFGSGTQLSVL.

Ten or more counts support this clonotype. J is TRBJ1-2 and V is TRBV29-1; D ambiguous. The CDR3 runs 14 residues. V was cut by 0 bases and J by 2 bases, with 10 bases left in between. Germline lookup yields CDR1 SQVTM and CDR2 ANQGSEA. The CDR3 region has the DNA TGCAGCGTTGAAGAACAGAAGACGAACTATGGCTACACCTTC. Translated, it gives CSVEEQKTNYGYTF. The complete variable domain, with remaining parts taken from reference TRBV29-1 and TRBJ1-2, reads SAVISQKPSRDICQRGTSLTIQCQVDSQVTMMFWYRQQPGQSLTLIATANQGSEATYESGFVIDKFPISRPNLTFSTLTVSNMSPEDSSIYLCSVEEQKTNYGYTFGSGTRLTVV.

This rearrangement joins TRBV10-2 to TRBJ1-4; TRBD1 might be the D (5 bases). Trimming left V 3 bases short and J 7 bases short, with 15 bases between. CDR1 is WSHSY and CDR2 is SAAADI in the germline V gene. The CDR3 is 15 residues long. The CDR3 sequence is CASSESGTDVEKLFF. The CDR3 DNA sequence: TGCGCCAGCAGTGAATCCGGGACGGATGTTGAAAAACTGTTTTTT.

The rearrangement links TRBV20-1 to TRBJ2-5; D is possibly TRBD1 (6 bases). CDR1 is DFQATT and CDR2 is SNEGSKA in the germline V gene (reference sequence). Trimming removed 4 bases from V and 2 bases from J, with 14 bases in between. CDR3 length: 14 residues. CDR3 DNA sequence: TGCAGTGCTACTGGGGGCGCCGGGCAAGAGACCCAGTACTTC. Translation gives CSATGGAGQETQYF.

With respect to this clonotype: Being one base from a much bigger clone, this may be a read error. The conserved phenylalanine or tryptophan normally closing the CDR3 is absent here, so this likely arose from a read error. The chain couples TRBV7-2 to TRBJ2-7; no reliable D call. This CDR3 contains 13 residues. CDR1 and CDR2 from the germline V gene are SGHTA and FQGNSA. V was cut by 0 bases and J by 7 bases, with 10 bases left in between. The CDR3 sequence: CASSLALGGEQYS. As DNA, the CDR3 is TGTGCCAGCAGCTTAGCGCTGGGTGGGGAGCAGTACTCC.

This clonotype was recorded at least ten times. The CDR3 DNA sequence: TGCAGCGTTGAAAAAACCGGGACAGGGAAAGAGACCCAGTACTTC. Amino acid sequence: CSVEKTGTGKETQYF. V gene TRBV29-1 combines with J gene TRBJ2-5, with 9 bases matching TRBD1. CDR3 length: 15 residues. The V and J ends lost 2 bases and 3 bases, in that order; junction bases with no gene match: 7. CDR1 is SQVTM, CDR2 ANQGSEA, per germline.

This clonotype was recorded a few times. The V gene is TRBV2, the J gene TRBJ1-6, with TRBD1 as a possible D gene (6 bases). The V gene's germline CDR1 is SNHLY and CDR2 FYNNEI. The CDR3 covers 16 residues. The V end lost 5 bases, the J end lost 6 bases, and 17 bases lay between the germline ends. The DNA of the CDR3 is TGTGCCAGCAGTCCACTTCCGGGGGGCAGTAATTCACCCCTCCACTTT. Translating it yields CASSPLPGGSNSPLHF.

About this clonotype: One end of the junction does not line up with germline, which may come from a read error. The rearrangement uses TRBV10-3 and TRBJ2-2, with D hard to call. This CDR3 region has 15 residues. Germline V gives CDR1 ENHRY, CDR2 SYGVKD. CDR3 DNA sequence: TGTGCCACCAGTGACCCCGGGCGAAGCGCATGGGGGCTGTTTTTT. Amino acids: CATSDPGRSAWGLFF.

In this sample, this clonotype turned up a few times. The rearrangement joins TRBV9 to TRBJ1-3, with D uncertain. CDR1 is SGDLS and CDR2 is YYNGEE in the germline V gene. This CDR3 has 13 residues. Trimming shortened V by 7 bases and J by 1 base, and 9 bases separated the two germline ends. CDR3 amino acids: CASAPSSGNTIYF. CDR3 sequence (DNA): TGTGCCAGCGCGCCGAGTTCTGGAAACACCATATATTTT.

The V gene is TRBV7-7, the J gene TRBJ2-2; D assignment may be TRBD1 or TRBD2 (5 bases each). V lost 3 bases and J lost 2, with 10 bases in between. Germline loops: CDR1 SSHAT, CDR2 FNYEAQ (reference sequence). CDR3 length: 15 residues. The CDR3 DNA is TGTGCCAGCAGCTTCGGGGCAGTAAACACCGGGGAGCTGTTTTTT. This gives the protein CASSFGAVNTGELFF.

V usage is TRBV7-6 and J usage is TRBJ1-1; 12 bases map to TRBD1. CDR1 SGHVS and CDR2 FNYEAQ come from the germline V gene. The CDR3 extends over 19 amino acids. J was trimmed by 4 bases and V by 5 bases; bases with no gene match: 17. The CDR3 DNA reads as TGTGCCAGCAGCCAAAACCAACCCGGGACAGGGGGCCTGACCACTGAAGCTTTCTTT. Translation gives CASSQNQPGTGGLTTEAFF.

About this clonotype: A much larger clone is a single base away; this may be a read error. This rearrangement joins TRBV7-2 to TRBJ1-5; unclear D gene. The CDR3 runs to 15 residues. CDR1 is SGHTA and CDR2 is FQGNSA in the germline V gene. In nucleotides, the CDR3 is TGTGCCAGCAGCTTAATGCCTGGGTCAGATCAGCCCCAGCGTTTT. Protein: CASSLMPGSDQPQRF. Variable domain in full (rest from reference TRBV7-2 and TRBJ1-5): GAGVSQSPSNKVTEKGKDVELRCDPISGHTALYWYRQSLGQGLEFLIYFQGNSAPDKSGLPSDRFSAERTGGSVSTLTIQRTQQEDSAVYLCASSLMPGSDQPQRFGDGTRLSIL.

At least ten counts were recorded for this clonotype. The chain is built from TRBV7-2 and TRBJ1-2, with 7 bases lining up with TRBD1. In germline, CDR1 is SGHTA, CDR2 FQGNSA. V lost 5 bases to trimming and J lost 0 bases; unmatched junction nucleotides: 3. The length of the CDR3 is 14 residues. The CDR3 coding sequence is TGTGCCAGCAGCAGGGACAGCGCTAACTATGGCTACACCTTC. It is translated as CASSRDSANYGYTF.

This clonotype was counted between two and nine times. This CDR3 is CASSKFGTGGHQPQHF. CDR3 in DNA: TGTGCCAGTAGTAAATTCGGGACAGGTGGGCATCAGCCCCAGCATTTT. The chain recombines TRBV19 with TRBJ1-5; 8 positions agree with TRBD1. Trimming at V came to 4 bases and at J to 5 bases, leaving 10 bases not matched to a gene. This CDR3 has 16 amino acids. Germline V gene sequence: CDR1 LNHDA, CDR2 SQIVND (reference sequence).

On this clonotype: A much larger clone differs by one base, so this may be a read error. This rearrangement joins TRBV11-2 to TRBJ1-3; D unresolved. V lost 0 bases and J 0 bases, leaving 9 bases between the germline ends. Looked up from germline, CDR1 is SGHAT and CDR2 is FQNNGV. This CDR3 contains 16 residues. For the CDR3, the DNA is TGTGCCAGCAGCTTAGACCCTAGCCTCTCTGGAAACACCATATATTTT. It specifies CASSLDPSLSGNTIYF.

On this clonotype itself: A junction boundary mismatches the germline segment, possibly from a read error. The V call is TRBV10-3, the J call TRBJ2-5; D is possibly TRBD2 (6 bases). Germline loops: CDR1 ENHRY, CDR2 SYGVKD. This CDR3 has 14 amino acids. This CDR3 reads CASSALGGGETQYF. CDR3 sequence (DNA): TGTGCCAGCAGTGCCCTCGGGGGAGGAGAGACCCAGTACTTC.

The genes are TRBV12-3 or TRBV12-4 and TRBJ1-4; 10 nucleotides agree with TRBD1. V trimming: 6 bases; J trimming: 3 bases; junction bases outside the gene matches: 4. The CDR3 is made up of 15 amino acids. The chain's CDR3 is CASRGTGEANEKLFF. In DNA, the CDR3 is TGTGCCAGCAGAGGGACAGGGGAAGCTAATGAAAAACTGTTTTTT.

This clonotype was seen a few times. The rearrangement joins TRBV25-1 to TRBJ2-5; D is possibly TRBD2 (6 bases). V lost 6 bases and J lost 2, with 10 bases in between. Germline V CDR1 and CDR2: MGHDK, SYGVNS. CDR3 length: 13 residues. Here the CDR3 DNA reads TGTGCCAGCAGGGATGGGGGGCAAGAGACCCAGTACTTC. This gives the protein CASRDGGQETQYF.

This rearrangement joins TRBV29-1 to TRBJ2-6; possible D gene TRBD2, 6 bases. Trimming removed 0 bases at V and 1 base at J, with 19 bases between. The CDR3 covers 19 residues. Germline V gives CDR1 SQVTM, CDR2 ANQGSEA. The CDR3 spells CSVEENRGTGLSGANVLTF. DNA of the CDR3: TGCAGCGTTGAAGAGAATCGGGGGACCGGGCTATCTGGGGCCAACGTCCTGACTTTC.

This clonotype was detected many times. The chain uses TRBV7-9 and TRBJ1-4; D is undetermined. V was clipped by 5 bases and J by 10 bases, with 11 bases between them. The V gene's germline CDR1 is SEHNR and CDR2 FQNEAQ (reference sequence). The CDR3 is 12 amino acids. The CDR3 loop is CASSGPGGKLFF. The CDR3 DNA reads TGTGCCAGCAGCGGACCGGGTGGAAAACTGTTTTTT.

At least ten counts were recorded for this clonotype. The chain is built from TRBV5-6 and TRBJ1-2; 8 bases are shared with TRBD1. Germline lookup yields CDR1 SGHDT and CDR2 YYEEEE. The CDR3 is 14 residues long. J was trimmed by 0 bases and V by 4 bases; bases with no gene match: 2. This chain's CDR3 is CASSETGANYGYTF. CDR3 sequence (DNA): TGTGCCAGCAGCGAGACAGGGGCTAACTATGGCTACACCTTC. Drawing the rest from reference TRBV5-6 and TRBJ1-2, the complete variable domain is DAGVTQSPTHLIKTRGQQVTLRCSPKSGHDTVSWYQQALGQGPQFIFQYYEEEERQRGNFPDRFSGHQFPNYSSELNVNALLLGDSALYLCASSETGANYGYTFGSGTRLTVV.

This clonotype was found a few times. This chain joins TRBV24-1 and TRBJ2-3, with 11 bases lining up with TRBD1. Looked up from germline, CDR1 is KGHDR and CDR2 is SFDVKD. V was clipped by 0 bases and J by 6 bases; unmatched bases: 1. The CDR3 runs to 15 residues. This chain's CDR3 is CATSDLGQGADTQYF. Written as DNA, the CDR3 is TGTGCCACCAGTGATTTGGGACAGGGGGCGGATACGCAGTATTTT.

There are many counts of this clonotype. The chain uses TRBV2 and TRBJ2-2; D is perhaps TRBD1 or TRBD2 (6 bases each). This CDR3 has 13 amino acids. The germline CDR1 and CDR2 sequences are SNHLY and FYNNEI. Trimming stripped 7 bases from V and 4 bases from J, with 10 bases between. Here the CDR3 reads CASTGGGTGELFF. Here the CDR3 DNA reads TGTGCCAGCACCGGGGGCGGCACCGGGGAGCTGTTTTTT.

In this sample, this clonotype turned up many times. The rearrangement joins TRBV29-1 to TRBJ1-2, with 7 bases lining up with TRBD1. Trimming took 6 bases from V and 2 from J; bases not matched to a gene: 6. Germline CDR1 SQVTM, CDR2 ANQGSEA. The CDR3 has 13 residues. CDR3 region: CSVDTGANYGYTF. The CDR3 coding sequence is TGCAGCGTCGATACAGGGGCCAACTATGGCTACACCTTC.

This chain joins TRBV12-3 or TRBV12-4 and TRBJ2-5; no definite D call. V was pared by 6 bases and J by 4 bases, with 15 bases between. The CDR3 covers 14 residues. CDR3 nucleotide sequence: TGTGCCAGCAGCCCCCCCCTAGTCCGAGAGACCCAGTACTTC. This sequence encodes CASSPPLVRETQYF.

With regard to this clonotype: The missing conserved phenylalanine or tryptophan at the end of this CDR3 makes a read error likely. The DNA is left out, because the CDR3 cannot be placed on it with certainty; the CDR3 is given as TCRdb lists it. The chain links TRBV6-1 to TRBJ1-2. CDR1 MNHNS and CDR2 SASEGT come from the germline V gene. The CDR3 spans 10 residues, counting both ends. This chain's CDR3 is CASSNSLRTS.

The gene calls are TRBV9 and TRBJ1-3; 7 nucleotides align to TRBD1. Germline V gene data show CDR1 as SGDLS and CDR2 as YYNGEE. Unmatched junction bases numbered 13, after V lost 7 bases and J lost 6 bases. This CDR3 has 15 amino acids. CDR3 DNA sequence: TGTGCCAGCGGCCCGGGACAGCCAGCAACAAACACCATATATTTT. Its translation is CASGPGQPATNTIYF.

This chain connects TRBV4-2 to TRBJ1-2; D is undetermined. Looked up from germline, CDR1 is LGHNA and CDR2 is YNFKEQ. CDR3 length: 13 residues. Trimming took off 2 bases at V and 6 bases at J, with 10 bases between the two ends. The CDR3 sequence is CASSQSPSDGYTF. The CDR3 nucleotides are TGTGCCAGCAGCCAATCCCCCTCTGATGGCTACACCTTC.

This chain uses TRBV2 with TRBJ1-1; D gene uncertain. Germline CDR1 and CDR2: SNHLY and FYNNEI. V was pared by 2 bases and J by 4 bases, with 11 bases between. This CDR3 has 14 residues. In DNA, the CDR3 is TGTGCCAGCAGTGAAAGGACGGTGGTCACTGAAGCTTTCTTT. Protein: CASSERTVVTEAFF.